These 22 T cell receptor beta chains share one sample of origin, sequenced in a study of molecular identifiers for immune sequencing clone quantification. TCRdb analysed the PCR reads with MiXCR anew, one entry per CDR3 protein. The sample lists about 54,000 distinct CDR3 sequences; 20% to 25% were seen once. Sequenced: naive CD8+ T cells from blood, with Jurkat cell RNA spiked in. Subset defined: FACS-sorted CD8+CD4-CCR7+CD45RA+ naive T cells. All receptors derive from a human donor in good health. Some libraries in this study had Jurkat cell RNA spiked in.

This clonotype showed up many times. V gene TRBV5-1 combines with J gene TRBJ2-6; unclear D gene. The ends were cut back, 7 bases at V and 0 bases at J, with 17 bases in the middle. Germline loops: CDR1 SGHRS, CDR2 YFSETQ. This CDR3 has 17 amino acids. CDR3 in amino acids: CASCPSTRPSGANVLTF. Written as DNA, the CDR3 is TGCGCCAGCTGCCCATCTACGCGTCCCTCTGGGGCCAACGTCCTGACTTTC.

In its sample, this clonotype was seen many times. The genes are TRBV12-3 or TRBV12-4 and TRBJ1-5, with TRBD1 identical over 11 bases. J was trimmed by 6 bases and V by 9 bases; bases with no gene match: 7. The CDR3 runs to 14 residues. CDR3 DNA: TGTGCCAGTCGGACAGGGGGCGCTTCTCAGCCCCAGCATTTT. Amino acids: CASRTGGASQPQHF.

About this clonotype itself: A read error may be the cause here, since a much bigger clone is one base away. The V and J genes are TRBV30 and TRBJ1-2; 11 bases align to TRBD1. The CDR3 contains 13 residues. Per the germline V gene, CDR1 is GTSNPN and CDR2 is SVGIG (reference sequence). This CDR3 is CAWSGTGGYGCTF. CDR3 DNA sequence: TGTGCCTGGAGTGGGACAGGGGGCTATGGCTGCACCTTC.

This clonotype came up many times. The rearrangement links TRBV7-2 to TRBJ2-3; D gene uncertain. V was clipped by 5 bases and J by 0 bases, with 12 bases between them. The CDR3 is 15 amino acids. The germline V gene encodes CDR1 SGHTA and CDR2 FQGNSA. The CDR3 coding sequence is TGTGCCAGCAGCACTACCCAAACTAGCACAGATACGCAGTATTTT. It specifies CASSTTQTSTDTQYF.

As concerns this clonotype: This clone may be a read error of a much larger clone one base away. The missing conserved phenylalanine or tryptophan at the end of this CDR3 makes a read error likely. The rearrangement joins TRBV6-2 or TRBV6-3 to TRBJ1-5, with 7 bases aligning to TRBD1. The V gene end was trimmed by 0 bases and the J gene end by 1 base; junction bases not matched to a gene: 6. The CDR3 extends over 17 amino acids. CDR1 is MNHEY and CDR2 is SVGEGT in the germline V gene. In DNA, the CDR3 is TGTGCCAGCAGTTACTCGAGTTTGACAGGGAGCAATCAGCCCCAGCATCTT. Protein product: CASSYSSLTGSNQPQHL.

The chain has TRBV27 and TRBJ1-2, with D uncertain. This CDR3 region has 13 residues. With 2 bases removed from V and 3 bases from J, the gap between germline ends came to 7 bases. The germline gives CDR1 MNHEY, CDR2 SMNVEV (reference sequence). Here the CDR3 reads CASSLRSDYGYTF. The CDR3 coding sequence is TGTGCCAGCAGTTTAAGGTCAGACTATGGCTACACCTTC.

The table lists this clonotype with many counts. The chain has TRBV7-9 and TRBJ2-3, with D perhaps matching TRBD1 (6 bases). CDR3 length equals 15 residues. The V and J ends lost 2 bases and 4 bases respectively, with 13 bases between them. Germline-derived CDR1 and CDR2 are SEHNR and FQNEAQ (reference sequence). The CDR3 DNA sequence: TGTGCCAGCAGCTTATTCACAAAGGGGGCAGATACGCAGTATTTT. Its translation is CASSLFTKGADTQYF.

This clonotype came up many times. The rearrangement joins TRBV5-1 to TRBJ2-3, with 9 bases matching TRBD2. Germline V gene lookup returns CDR1 SGHRS and CDR2 YFSETQ. The CDR3 loop spans 18 amino acids. V lost 3 bases to trimming and J lost 5 bases; unmatched junction nucleotides: 16. The CDR3 DNA sequence: TGCGCCAGCAGCTCACTCTTAATCGAAGCGGGGGGTGGAGATACGCAGTATTTT. Its translation: CASSSLLIEAGGGDTQYF. Looking up the rest from reference TRBV5-1 and TRBJ2-3 gives the full variable domain: KAGVTQTPRYLIKTRGQQVTLSCSPISGHRSVSWYQQTPGQGLQFLFEYFSETQRNKGNFPGRFSGRQFSNSRSEMNVSTLELGDSALYLCASSSLLIEAGGGDTQYFGPGTRLTVL.

Turning to this clonotype: One base away lies a much larger clone, so this may be a sequencing read error. This chain uses TRBV29-1 with TRBJ2-3, with TRBD2 as a possible D gene (5 bases). Germline CDR1 reads SQVTM; CDR2 reads ANQGSEA. The CDR3 totals 15 residues. CDR3 nucleotides: TGCAGCGTTGTCGGAGCGGAACTTACCACAGATGCGCAGTATTTT. The encoded protein is CSVVGAELTTDAQYF.

At least ten counts were recorded for this clonotype. The chain recombines TRBV19 with TRBJ2-7, with 9 bases aligning to TRBD1. Germline V lookup: CDR1 LNHDA, CDR2 SQIVND (reference sequence). V lost 3 bases, J lost 1 base, and 7 bases stayed unmatched. The CDR3 has 16 amino acids. The DNA of the CDR3 is TGTGCCAGTAGTATTTCCTTCGGGACAGGGTCCTACGAGCAGTACTTC. Amino acids: CASSISFGTGSYEQYF. Based on the CDR3 plus reference TRBV19 and TRBJ2-7, the full variable domain is DGGITQSPKYLFRKEGQNVTLSCEQNLNHDAMYWYRQDPGQGLRLIYYSQIVNDFQKGDIAEGYSVSREKKESFPLTVTSAQKNPTAFYLCASSISFGTGSYEQYFGPGTRLTVT.

There are many counts of this clonotype. The gene calls are TRBV7-9 and TRBJ2-2; tentatively, D is TRBD2 (6 bases). Germline loops: CDR1 SEHNR, CDR2 FQNEAQ (reference sequence). V was clipped by 10 bases and J by 3 bases, with 18 bases between them. The CDR3 is made up of 15 amino acids. CDR3: CATPERGEDTGELFF. For the CDR3, the DNA is TGTGCCACCCCAGAGAGAGGGGAGGACACCGGGGAGCTGTTTTTT.

This clonotype occurred a few times. At one boundary the junction diverges from the germline segment, which might be a read error. V and J are TRBV20-1 and TRBJ2-5; TRBD1 or TRBD2 may be the D gene (5 bases each). Germline-derived CDR1 and CDR2 are DFQATT and SNEGSKA (reference sequence). The CDR3 contains 15 residues. The CDR3 loop reads CSARDIPWDQEPQYF. DNA for the CDR3: TGCAGTGCTAGAGATATACCCTGGGACCAAGAGCCCCAGTACTTC.

V and J are TRBV4-1 and TRBJ1-6; D call uncertain. Deletions cut 0 bases from V and 7 bases from J, with 10 bases between. Germline V gene sequence: CDR1 MGHRA, CDR2 YSYEKL. This CDR3 has 15 residues. The CDR3: CASSQERGSNSPLHF. The CDR3 coding sequence is TGCGCCAGCAGCCAAGAGCGAGGGTCGAATTCACCCCTCCACTTT.

Worth noting for this clonotype: A much larger clone lies a single base off, so this may be a read error. This rearrangement joins TRBV9 to TRBJ2-5, with 9 positions matching TRBD1. Germline V CDR1 and CDR2: SGDLS, YYNGEE. The CDR3 has 13 residues. The CDR3 spells CGCKDRGGETLYF. In DNA form, the CDR3 reads TGTGGGTGTAAGGACAGGGGCGGAGAGACCCTGTACTTC.

By proportion, this clonotype is medium-sized (0.01 to 0.1%). The chain carries TRBV7-2 and TRBJ2-3; D ambiguous. V was clipped by 4 bases and J by 2 bases, with 10 bases between them. This CDR3 has 14 residues. Germline assignment: CDR1 SGHTA and CDR2 FQGNSA. The CDR3 DNA reads TGTGCCAGCAGCTCTGCTATTTACACAGATACGCAGTATTTT. Its protein product is CASSSAIYTDTQYF. The entire variable domain, with the rest obtained from reference TRBV7-2 and TRBJ2-3, is as follows: GAGVSQSPSNKVTEKGKDVELRCDPISGHTALYWYRQSLGQGLEFLIYFQGNSAPDKSGLPSDRFSAERTGGSVSTLTIQRTQQEDSAVYLCASSSAIYTDTQYFGPGTRLTVL.

Worth noting for this clonotype: A single base separates this from a much larger clone, so it may be a read error. The chain couples TRBV6-5 to TRBJ2-2, with D perhaps TRBD2 (6 bases). Germline V gene data show CDR1 as MNHEY and CDR2 as SVGAGI. The CDR3 extends over 14 amino acids. CDR3 nucleotides: TGTGCCACCATCGGGAGCACGAACACCGGGGAGCTGTCTTTT. Its protein product is CATIGSTNTGELSF.

This clonotype was counted at least ten times. J is TRBJ1-1 and V is TRBV27, with a tentative D call TRBD1 (5 bases). The CDR3 is made up of 13 amino acids. Germline V CDR1 and CDR2: MNHEY, SMNVEV (reference sequence). The V end was cut by 8 bases, the J end by 1 base, with 11 bases between. The DNA for the CDR3 is TGTGCCAGCGGGGGAACCACGAACACTGAAGCTTTCTTT. This gives the protein CASGGTTNTEAFF.

This clonotype was picked up many times. The V and J genes are TRBV4-3 and TRBJ2-7; no clear D gene. The germline CDR1 and CDR2 sequences are LGHNA and YSLEER. The CDR3 is made up of 14 amino acids. Between the trimmed V and J ends, which lost 1 base and 2 bases, there was a span of 9 bases. CDR3 sequence: CASSQGPEAYEQYF. CDR3 bases: TGCGCCAGCAGCCAAGGTCCCGAGGCCTACGAGCAGTACTTC.

The sample holds many counts of this clonotype. The chain joins TRBV7-6 to TRBJ1-4, with 7 bases matching TRBD1. The length of the CDR3 is 15 residues. The germline V gene has CDR1 SGHVS and CDR2 FNYEAQ. Germline trimming cut 2 bases from V and 7 bases from J; bases unmatched to any gene: 7. CDR3 bases: TGTGCCAGCAGCTTAACGGACAGGAGTGGTGAAAAACTGTTTTTT. Translated: CASSLTDRSGEKLFF.

With respect to this clonotype: The CDR3 carries no conserved terminal phenylalanine or tryptophan, so it likely arises from a read error. The chain couples TRBV28 to TRBJ2-1; 12 nucleotides agree with TRBD2. This CDR3 has 15 amino acids. CDR1 is MDHEN and CDR2 is SYDVKM in the germline V gene. The trim removed 6 bases at V and 8 bases at J, leaving 8 bases unmatched. Here the CDR3 DNA reads TGTGCCAGCAGCTCGGGACTAGCGGGCCAGGATGAGCAGTTCTTA. Protein sequence: CASSSGLAGQDEQFL.

This clonotype has a count of ten or more. The chain couples TRBV27 to TRBJ2-7, with a weak D call TRBD1 (6 bases). The CDR3 totals 15 residues. Trimming removed 5 bases from V and 2 bases from J, with 16 bases in between. Germline CDR1 reads MNHEY; CDR2 reads SMNVEV (reference sequence). For the CDR3, the DNA is TGTGCCAGCAGTCCCACAGGGAGTCCGACCTACGAGCAGTACTTC. Its translation is CASSPTGSPTYEQYF.

This clonotype was counted at least ten times. The chain combines TRBV10-3 with TRBJ2-3; D call uncertain. Germline CDR1 and CDR2: ENHRY and SYGVKD. V shed 3 bases and J shed 2 bases, with 12 bases lying between them. CDR3 length: 15 residues. The DNA of the CDR3 is TGTGCCATCAGTGACAGGCAAAGGAACACAGATACGCAGTATTTT. Translating it yields CAISDRQRNTDTQYF.